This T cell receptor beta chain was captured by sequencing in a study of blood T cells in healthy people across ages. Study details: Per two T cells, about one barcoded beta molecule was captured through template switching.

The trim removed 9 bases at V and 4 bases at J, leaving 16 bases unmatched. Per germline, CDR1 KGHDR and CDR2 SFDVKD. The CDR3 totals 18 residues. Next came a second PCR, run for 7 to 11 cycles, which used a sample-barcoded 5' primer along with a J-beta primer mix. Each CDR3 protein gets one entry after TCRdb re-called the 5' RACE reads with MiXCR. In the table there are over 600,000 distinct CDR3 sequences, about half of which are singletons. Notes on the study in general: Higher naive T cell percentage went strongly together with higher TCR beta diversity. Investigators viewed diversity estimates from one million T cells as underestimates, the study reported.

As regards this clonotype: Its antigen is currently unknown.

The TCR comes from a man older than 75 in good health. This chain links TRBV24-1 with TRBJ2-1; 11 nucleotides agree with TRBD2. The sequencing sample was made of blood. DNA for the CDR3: TGTGCCACCCAACAAGCCCACTTAGCGGGGGGGATATACAATGAGCAGTTCTTC. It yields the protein CATQQAHLAGGIYNEQFF.